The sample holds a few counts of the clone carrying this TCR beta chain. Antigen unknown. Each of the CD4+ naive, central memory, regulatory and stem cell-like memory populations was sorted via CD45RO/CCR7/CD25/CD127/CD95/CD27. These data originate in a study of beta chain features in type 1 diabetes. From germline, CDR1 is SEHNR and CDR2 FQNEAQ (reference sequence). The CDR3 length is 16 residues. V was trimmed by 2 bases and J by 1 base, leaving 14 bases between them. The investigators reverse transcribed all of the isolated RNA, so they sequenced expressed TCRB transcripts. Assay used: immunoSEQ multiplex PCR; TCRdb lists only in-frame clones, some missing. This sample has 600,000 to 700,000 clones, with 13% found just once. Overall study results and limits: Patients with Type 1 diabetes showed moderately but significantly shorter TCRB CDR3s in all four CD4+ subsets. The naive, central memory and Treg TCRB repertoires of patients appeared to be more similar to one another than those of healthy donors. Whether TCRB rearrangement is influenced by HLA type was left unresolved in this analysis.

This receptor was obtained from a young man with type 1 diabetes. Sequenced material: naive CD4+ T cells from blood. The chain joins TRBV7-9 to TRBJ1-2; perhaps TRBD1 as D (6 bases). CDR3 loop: CASSLPIEGGNYGYTF. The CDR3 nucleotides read TGTGCCAGCAGCTTACCGATCGAAGGGGGTAACTATGGCTACACCTTC.